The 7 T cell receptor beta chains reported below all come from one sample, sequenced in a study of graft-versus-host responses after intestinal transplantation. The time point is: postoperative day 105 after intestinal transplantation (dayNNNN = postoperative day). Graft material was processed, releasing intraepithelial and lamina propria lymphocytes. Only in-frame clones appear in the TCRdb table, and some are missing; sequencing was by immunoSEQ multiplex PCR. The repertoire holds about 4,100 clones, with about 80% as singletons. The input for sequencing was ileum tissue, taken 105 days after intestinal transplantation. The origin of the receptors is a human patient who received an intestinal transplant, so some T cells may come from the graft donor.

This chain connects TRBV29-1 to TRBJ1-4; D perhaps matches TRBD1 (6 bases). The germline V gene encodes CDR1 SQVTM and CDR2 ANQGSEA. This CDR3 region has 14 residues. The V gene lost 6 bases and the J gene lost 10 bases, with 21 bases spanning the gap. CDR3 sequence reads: CSVASRQEGRKLFF. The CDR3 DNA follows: TGCAGCGTGGCGTCCCGACAGGAAGGGAGAAAACTGTTTTTT.

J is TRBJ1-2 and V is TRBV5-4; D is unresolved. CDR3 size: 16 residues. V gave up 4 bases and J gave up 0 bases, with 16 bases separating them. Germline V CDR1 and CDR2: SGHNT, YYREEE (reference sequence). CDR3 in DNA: TGTGCCAGCAGCCTACCCACTACGACGGCTAACTATGGCTACACCTTC. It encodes CASSLPTTTANYGYTF.

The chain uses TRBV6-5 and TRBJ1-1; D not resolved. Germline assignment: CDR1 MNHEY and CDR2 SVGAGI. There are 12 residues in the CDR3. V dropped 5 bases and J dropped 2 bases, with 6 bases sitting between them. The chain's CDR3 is CASSDQNTEAFF. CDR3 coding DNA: TGTGCCAGCAGTGACCAAAACACTGAAGCTTTCTTT.

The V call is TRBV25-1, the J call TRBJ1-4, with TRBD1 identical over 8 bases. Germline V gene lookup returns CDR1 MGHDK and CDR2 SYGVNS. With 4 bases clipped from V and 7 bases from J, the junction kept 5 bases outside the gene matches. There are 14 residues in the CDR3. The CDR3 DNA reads TGTGCCAGCAGTGGACAGGGGAGAGGTGAAAAACTGTTTTTT. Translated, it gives CASSGQGRGEKLFF.

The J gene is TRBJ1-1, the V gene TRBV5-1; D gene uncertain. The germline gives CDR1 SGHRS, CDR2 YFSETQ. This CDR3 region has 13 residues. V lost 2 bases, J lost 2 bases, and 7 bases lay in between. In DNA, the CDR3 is TGCGCCAGCAGCTTTGGACCCAACACTGAAGCTTTCTTT. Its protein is CASSFGPNTEAFF.

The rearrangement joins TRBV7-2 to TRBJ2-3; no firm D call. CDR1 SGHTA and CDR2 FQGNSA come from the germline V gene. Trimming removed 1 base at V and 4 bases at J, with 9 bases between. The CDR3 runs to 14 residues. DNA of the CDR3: TGTGCCAGCAGCTTAGTGGGCTCCTCAGATACGCAGTATTTT. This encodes CASSLVGSSDTQYF. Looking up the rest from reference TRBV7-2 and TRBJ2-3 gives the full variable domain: GAGVSQSPSNKVTEKGKDVELRCDPISGHTALYWYRQSLGQGLEFLIYFQGNSAPDKSGLPSDRFSAERTGGSVSTLTIQRTQQEDSAVYLCASSLVGSSDTQYFGPGTRLTVL.

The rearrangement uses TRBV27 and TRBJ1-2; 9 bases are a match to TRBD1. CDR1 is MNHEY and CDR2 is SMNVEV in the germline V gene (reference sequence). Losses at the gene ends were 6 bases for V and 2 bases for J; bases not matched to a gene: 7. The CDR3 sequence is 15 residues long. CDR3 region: CASRAPGQGNYGYTF. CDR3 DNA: TGTGCCAGCAGGGCCCCCGGACAGGGGAACTATGGCTACACCTTC.